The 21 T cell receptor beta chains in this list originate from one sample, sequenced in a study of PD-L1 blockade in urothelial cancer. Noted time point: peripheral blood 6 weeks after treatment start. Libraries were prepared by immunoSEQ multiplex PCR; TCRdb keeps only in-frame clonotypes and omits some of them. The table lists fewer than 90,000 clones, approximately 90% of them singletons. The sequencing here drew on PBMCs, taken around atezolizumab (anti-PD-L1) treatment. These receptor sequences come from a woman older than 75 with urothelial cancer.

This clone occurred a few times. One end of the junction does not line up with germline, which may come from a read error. DNA of the CDR3: TGTTCCAGCAGTTTGGGACAGGGGGTCTACGAGCAGTACTTC. It specifies CSSSLGQGVYEQYF. V gene TRBV27 combines with J gene TRBJ2-7; TRBD1 matches at 11 bases. This CDR3 comprises 14 residues. Germline V gene data show CDR1 as MNHEY and CDR2 as SMNVEV (reference sequence).

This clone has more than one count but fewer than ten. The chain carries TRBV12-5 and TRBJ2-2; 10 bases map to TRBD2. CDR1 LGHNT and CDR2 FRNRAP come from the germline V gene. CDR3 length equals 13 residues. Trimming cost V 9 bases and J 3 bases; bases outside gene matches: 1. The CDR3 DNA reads TGTGCTAGCGGGACTAGCGACACCGGGGAGCTGTTTTTT. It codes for CASGTSDTGELFF.

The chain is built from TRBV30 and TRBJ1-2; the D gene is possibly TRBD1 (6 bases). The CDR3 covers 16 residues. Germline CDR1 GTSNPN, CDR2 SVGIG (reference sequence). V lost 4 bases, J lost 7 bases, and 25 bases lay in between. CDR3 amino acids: CAWTPEGVMAGIGYTF. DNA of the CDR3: TGTGCCTGGACCCCAGAGGGGGTCATGGCAGGAATTGGCTACACCTTC. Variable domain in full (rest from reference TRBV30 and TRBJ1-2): SQTIHQWPATLVQPVGSPLSLECTVEGTSNPNLYWYRQAAGRGLQLLFYSVGIGQISSEVPQNLSASRPQDRQFILSSKKLLLSDSGFYLCAWTPEGVMAGIGYTFGSGTRLTVV.

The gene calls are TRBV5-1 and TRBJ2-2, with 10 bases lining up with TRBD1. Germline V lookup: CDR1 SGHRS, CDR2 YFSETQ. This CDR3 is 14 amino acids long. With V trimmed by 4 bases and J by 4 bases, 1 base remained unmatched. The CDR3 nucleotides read TGCGCCAGCAGCGGACAGGGGGTCACCGGGGAGCTGTTTTTT. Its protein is CASSGQGVTGELFF.

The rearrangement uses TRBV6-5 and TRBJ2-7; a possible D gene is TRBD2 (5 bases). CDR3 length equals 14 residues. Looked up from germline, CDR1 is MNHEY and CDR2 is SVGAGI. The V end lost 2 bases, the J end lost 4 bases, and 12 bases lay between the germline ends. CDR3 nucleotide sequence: TGTGCCAGCAGTTACCGGGCGGGTGGTTACGAGCAGTACTTC. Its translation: CASSYRAGGYEQYF.

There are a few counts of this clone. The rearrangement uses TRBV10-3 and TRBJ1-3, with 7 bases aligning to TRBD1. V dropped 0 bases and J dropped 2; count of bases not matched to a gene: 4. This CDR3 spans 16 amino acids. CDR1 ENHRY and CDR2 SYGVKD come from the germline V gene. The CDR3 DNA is TGTGCCATCAGTGAGTCCGAGGGGGCCCCTGGAAACACCATATATTTT. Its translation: CAISESEGAPGNTIYF.

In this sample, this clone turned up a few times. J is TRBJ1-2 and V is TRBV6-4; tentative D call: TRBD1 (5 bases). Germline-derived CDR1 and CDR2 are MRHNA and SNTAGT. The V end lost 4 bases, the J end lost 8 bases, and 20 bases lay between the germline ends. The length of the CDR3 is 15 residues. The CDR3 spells CASSAGTALSGGYTF. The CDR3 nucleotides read TGTGCCAGCAGTGCCGGGACTGCCCTCTCGGGAGGCTACACCTTC.

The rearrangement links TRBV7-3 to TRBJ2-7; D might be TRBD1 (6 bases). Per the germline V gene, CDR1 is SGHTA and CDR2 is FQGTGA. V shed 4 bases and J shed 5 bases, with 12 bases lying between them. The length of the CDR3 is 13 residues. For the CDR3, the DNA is TGTGCCAGCAGCTCCAGGGGAGAAGACGAGCAGTACTTC. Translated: CASSSRGEDEQYF.

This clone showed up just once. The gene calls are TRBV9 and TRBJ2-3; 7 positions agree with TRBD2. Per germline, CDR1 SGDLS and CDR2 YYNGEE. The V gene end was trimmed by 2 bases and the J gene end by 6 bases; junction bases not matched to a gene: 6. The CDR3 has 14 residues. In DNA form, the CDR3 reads TGTGCCAGCAGCGTCCGCGGGAGTTCGGATACGCAGTATTTT. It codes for CASSVRGSSDTQYF.

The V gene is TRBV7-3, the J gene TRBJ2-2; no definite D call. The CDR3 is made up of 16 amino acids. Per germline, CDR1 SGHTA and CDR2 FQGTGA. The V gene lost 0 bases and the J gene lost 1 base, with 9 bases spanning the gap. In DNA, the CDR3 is TGTGCCAGCAGCTTAACGCCGCCAGGGAACACCGGGGAGCTGTTTTTT. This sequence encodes CASSLTPPGNTGELFF. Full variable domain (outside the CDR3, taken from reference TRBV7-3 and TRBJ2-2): GAGVSQTPSNKVTEKGKYVELRCDPISGHTALYWYRQSLGQGPEFLIYFQGTGAADDSGLPNDRFFAVRPEGSVSTLKIQRTERGDSAVYLCASSLTPPGNTGELFFGEGSRLTVL.

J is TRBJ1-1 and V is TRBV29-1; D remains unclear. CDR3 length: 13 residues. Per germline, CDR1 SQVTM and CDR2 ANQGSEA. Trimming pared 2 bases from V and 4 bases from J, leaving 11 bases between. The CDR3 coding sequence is TGCAGCGTTGAACGGGGAGGCGCCACTGAAGCTTTCTTT. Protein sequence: CSVERGGATEAFF.

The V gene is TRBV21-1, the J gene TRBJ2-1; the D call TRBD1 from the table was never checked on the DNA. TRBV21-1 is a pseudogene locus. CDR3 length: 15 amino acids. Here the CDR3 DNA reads TGTGCCAGCAGCAACAGAGACAGCAACTACAATGAGCAGTTCTTC. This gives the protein CASSNRDSNYNEQFF.

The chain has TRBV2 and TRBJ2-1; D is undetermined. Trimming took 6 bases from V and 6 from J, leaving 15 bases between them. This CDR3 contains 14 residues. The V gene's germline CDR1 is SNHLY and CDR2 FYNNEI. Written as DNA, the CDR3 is TGTGCCAGCAGGGGCCCCCATTTTATCAATGAGCAGTTCTTC. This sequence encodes CASRGPHFINEQFF.

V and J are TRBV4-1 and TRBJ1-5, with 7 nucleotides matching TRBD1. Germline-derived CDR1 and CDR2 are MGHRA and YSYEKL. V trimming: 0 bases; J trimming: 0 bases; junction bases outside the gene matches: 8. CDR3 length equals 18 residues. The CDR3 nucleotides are TGCGCCAGCAGCCAAGATCAAGTCAGGGGGTATAGCAATCAGCCCCAGCATTTT. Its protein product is CASSQDQVRGYSNQPQHF.

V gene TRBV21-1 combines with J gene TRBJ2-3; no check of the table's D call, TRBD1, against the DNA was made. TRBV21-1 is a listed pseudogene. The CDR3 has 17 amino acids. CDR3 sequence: CASSKANRTGKTDTQYF. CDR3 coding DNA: TGTGCCAGCAGCAAAGCGAACAGGACAGGGAAGACAGATACGCAGTATTTT.

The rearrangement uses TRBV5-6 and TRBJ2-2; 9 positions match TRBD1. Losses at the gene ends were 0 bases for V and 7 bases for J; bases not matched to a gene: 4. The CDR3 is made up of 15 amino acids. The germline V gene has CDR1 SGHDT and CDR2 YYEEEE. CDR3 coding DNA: TGTGCCAGCAGCTTGGGACAGGGGGTTGGCGGGGAGCTGTTTTTT. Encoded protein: CASSLGQGVGGELFF.

The CDR3 DNA sequence: TGTGCCAGCAGCGACCGGACAGGGAGTGTGGCAGATACGCAGTATTTT. Residues: CASSDRTGSVADTQYF. The gene calls are TRBV5-4 and TRBJ2-3, with 8 bases identical to TRBD1. The CDR3 runs 16 residues. V lost 4 bases and J lost 4; bases outside the gene matches: 11. From germline, CDR1 is SGHNT and CDR2 YYREEE (reference sequence).

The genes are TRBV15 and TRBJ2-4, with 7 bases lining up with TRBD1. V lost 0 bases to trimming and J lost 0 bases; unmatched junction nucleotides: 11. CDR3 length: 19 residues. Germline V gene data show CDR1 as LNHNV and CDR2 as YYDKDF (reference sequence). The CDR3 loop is CATSREATGTGRAKNIQYF. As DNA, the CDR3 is TGTGCCACCAGCAGAGAGGCGACAGGGACGGGCAGAGCCAAAAACATTCAGTACTTC.

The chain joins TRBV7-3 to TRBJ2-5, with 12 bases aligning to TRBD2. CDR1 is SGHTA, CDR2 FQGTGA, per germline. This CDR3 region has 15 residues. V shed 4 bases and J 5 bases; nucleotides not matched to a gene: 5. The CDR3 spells CASSSGLAGQETQYF. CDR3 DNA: TGTGCCAGCAGCTCCGGACTAGCGGGACAGGAGACCCAGTACTTC.

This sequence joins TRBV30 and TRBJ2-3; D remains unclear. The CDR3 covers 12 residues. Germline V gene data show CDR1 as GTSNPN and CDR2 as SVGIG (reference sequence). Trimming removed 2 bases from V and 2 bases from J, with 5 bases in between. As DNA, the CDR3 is TGTGCCTGGAGTTTCCTCACAGATACGCAGTATTTT. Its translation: CAWSFLTDTQYF.

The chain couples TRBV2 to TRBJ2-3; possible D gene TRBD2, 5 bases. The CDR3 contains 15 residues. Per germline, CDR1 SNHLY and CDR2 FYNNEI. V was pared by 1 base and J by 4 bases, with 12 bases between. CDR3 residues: CASSEGRRFADTQYF. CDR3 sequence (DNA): TGTGCCAGCAGTGAAGGCAGGAGGTTCGCAGATACGCAGTATTTT.